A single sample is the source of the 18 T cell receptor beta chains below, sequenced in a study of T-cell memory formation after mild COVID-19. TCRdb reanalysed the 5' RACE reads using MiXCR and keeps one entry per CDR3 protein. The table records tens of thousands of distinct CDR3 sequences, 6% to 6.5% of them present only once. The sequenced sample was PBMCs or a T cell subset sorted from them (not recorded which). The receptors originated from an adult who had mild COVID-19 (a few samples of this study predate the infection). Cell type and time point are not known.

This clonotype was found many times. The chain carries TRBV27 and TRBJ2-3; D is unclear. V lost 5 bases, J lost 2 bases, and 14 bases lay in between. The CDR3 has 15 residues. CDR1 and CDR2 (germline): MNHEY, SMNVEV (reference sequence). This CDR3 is CASSRLDDFTDTQYF. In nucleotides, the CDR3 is TGTGCCAGCAGTCGGCTAGACGACTTCACAGATACGCAGTATTTT.

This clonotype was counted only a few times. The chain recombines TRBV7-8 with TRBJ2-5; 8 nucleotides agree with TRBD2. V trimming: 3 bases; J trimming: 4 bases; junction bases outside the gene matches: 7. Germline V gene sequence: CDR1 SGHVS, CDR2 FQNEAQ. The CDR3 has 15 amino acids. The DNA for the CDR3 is TGTGCCAGCAGCTTGAGCGGGGGTATCGCAGAGACCCAGTACTTC. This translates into CASSLSGGIAETQYF.

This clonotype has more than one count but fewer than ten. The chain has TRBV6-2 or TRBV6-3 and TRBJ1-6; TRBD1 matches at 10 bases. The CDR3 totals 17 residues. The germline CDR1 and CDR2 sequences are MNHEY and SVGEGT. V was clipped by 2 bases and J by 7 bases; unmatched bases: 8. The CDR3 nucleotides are TGTGCCAGCAGTTACAATCTGGGACAGGGGCTAAATTCACCCCTCCACTTT. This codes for CASSYNLGQGLNSPLHF.

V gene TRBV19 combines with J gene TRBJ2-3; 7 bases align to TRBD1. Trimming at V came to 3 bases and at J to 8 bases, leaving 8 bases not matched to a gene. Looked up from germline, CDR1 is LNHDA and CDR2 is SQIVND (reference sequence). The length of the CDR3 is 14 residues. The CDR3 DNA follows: TGTGCCAGTAGTATTGGACAGGTACCCGGTACGCAGTATTTT. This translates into CASSIGQVPGTQYF.

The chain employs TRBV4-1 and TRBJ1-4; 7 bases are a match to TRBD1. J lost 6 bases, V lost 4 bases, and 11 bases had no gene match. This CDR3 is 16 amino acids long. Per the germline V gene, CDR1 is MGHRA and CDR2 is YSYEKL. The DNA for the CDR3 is TGCGCCAGCAGCCTGGATGGGACAGCGGGTTATGAAAAACTGTTTTTT. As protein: CASSLDGTAGYEKLFF.

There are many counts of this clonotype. This CDR3 reads CSVEGTTYEQYF. CDR3 nucleotide sequence: TGCAGCGTTGAAGGCACAACCTACGAGCAGTACTTC. The rearrangement links TRBV29-1 to TRBJ2-7; D not resolved. The germline V and J ends were trimmed by 1 base and 2 bases, with 6 bases remaining between them. This CDR3 spans 12 amino acids. The V gene's germline CDR1 is SQVTM and CDR2 ANQGSEA.

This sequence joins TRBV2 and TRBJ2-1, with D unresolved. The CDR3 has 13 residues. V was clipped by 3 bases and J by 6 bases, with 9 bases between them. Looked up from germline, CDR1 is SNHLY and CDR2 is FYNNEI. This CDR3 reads CASSESSGNEQFF. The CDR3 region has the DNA TGTGCCAGCAGTGAGTCTTCAGGCAATGAGCAGTTCTTC.

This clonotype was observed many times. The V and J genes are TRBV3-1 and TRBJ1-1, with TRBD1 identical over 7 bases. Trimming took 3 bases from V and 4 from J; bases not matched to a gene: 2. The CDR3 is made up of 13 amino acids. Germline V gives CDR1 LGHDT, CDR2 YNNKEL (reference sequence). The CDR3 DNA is TGTGCCAGCAGCCACCGACAGGGCACTGAAGCTTTCTTT. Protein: CASSHRQGTEAFF.

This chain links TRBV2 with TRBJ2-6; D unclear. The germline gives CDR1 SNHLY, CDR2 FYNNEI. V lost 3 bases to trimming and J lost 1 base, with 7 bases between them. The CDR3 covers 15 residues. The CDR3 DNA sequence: TGTGCCAGCAGTGAGTACAGTTCTGGGGCCAACGTCCTGACTTTC. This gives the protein CASSEYSSGANVLTF.

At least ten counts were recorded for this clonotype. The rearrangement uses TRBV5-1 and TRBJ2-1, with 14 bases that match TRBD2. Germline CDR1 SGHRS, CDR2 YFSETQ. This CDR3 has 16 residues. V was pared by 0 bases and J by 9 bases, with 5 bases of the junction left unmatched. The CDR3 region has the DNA TGCGCCAGCAGCTTGGGACCGGGACTAGCGGGAGTTGAGCAGTTCTTC. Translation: CASSLGPGLAGVEQFF.

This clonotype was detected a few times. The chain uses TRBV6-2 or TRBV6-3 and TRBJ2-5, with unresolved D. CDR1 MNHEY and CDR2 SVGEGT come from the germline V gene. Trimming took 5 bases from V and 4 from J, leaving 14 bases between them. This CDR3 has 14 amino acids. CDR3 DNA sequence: TGTGCCAGCAGTACTGGACCCTCCCGAGAGACCCAGTACTTC. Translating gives CASSTGPSRETQYF.

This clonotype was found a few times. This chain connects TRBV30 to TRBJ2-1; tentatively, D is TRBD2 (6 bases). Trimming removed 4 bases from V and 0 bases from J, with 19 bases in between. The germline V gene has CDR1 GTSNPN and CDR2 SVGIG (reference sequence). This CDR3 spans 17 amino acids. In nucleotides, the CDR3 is TGTGCCTGGACCTCTAAGGGAGGTCTGAGCTCCTACAATGAGCAGTTCTTC. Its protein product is CAWTSKGGLSSYNEQFF.

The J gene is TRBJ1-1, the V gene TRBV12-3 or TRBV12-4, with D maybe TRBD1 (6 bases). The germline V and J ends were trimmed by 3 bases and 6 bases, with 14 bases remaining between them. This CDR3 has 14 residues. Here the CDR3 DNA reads TGTGCCAGCAGTTTTCGGCAGGGGAATCCTGAAGCTTTCTTT. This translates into CASSFRQGNPEAFF.

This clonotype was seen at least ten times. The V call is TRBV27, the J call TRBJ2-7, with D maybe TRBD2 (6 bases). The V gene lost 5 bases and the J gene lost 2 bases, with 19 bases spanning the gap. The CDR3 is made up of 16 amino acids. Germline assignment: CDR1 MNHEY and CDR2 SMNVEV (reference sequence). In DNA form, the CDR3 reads TGTGCCAGCAGTGTTTTGTTGGGGGAGGCGACCTACGAGCAGTACTTC. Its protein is CASSVLLGEATYEQYF.

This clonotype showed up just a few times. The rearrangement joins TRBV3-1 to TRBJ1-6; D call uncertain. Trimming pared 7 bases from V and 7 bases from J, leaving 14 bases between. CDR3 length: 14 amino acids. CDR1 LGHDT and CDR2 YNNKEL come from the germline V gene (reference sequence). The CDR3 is CASNLAMMNSPLHF. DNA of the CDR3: TGTGCCAGCAACCTTGCGATGATGAATTCACCCCTCCACTTT.

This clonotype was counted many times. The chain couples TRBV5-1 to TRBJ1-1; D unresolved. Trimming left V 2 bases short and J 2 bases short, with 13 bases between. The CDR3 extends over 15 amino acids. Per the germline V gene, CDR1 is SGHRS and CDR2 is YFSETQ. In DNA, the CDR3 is TGCGCCAGCAGCTTCCTGGGGTCCGGTAACACTGAAGCTTTCTTT. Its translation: CASSFLGSGNTEAFF.

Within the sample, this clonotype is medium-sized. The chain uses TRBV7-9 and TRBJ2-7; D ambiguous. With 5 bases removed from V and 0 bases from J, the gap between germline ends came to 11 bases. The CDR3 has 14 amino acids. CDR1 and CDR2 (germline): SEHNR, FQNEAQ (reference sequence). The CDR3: CASSPAPGSYEQYF. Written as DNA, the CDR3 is TGTGCCAGCAGCCCCGCACCGGGCTCCTACGAGCAGTACTTC.

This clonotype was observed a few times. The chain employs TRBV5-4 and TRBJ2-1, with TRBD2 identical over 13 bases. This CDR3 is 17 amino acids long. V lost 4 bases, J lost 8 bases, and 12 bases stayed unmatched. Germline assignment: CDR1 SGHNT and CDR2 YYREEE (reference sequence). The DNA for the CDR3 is TGTGCCAGCAGCCCCAGCGGGGGACTAGCGGGAAGGGATGAGCAGTTCTTC. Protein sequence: CASSPSGGLAGRDEQFF. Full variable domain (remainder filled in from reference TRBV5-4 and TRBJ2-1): ETGVTQSPTHLIKTRGQQVTLRCSSQSGHNTVSWYQQALGQGPQFIFQYYREEENGRGNFPPRFSGLQFPNYSSELNVNALELDDSALYLCASSPSGGLAGRDEQFFGPGTRLTVL.